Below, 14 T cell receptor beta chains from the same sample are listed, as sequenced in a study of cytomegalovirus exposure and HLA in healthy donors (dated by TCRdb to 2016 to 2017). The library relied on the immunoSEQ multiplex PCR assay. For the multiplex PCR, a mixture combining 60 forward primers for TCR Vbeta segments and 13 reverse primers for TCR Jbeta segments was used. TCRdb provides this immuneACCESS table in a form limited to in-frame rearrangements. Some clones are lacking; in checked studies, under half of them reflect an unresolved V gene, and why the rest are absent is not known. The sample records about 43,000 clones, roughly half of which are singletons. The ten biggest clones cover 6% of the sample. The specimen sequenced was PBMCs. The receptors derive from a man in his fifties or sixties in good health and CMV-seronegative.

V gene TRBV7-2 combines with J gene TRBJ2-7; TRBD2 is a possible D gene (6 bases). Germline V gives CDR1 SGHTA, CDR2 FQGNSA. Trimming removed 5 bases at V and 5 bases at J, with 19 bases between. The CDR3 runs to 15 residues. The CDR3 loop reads CASSRRAGSANEQYF. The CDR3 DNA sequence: TGTGCCAGCAGCCGAAGAGCGGGCTCCGCCAACGAGCAGTACTTC.

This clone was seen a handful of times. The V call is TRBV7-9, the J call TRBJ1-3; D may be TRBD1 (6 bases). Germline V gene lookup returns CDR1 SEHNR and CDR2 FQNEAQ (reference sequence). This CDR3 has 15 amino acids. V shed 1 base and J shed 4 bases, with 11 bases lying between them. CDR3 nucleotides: TGTGCCAGCAGCTTAGAGGCAGGGGCCGGAAACACCATATATTTT. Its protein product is CASSLEAGAGNTIYF.

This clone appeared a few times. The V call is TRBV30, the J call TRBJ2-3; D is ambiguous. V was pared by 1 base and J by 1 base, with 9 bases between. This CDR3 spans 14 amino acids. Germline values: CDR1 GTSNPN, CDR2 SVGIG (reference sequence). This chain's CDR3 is CAWSGASGTDTQYF. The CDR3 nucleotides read TGTGCCTGGAGTGGAGCAAGCGGCACAGATACGCAGTATTTT.

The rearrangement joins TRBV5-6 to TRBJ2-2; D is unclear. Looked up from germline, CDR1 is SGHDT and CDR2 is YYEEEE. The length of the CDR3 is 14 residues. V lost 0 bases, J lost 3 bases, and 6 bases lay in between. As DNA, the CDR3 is TGTGCCAGCAGCTTGGACACCGACACCGGGGAGCTGTTTTTT. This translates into CASSLDTDTGELFF.

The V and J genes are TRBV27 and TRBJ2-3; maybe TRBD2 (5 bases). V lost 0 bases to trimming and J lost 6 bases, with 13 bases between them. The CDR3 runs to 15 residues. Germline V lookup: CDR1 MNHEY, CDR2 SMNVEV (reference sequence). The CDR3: CASSLSRPGVDTQYF. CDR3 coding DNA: TGTGCCAGCAGTTTATCCCGCCCCGGGGTGGATACGCAGTATTTT.

CDR3 coding DNA: TGCGCCAGCAGCCCGGAAGACAGGGGCGGTCAGCCCCAGCATTTT. Translating it yields CASSPEDRGGQPQHF. The chain joins TRBV4-3 to TRBJ1-5; 8 bases line up with TRBD1. The CDR3 covers 15 residues. Trimming at V came to 4 bases and at J to 6 bases, leaving 8 bases not matched to a gene. CDR1 and CDR2 (germline): LGHNA, YSLEER.

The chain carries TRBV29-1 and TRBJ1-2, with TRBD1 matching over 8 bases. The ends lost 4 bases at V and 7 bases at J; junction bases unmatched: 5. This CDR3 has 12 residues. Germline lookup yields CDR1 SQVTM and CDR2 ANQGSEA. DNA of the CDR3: TGCAGCGTTGTACAGGGGGGAAGTGGCTACACCTTC. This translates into CSVVQGGSGYTF. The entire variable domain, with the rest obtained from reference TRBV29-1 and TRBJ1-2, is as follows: SAVISQKPSRDICQRGTSLTIQCQVDSQVTMMFWYRQQPGQSLTLIATANQGSEATYESGFVIDKFPISRPNLTFSTLTVSNMSPEDSSIYLCSVVQGGSGYTFGSGTRLTVV.

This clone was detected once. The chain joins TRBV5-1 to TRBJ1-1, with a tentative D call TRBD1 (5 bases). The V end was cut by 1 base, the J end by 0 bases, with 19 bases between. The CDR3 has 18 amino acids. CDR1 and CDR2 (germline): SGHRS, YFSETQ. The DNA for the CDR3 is TGCGCCAGCAGCTTGCAACCGACGACGGACACGTTGAACACTGAAGCTTTCTTT. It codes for CASSLQPTTDTLNTEAFF.

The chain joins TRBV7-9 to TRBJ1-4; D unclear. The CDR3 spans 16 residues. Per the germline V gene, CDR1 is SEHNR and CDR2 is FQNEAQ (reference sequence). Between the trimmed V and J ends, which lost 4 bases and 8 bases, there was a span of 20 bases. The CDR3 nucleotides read TGTGCCAGCAGCTCCTCCCCCGGGGAGATAAGGGAAAAACTGTTTTTT. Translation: CASSSSPGEIREKLFF.

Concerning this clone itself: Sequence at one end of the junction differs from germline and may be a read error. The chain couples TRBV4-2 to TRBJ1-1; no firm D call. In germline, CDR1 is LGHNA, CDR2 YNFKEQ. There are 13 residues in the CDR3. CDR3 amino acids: CASSQDWSLNNIF. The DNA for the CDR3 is TGTGCCAGCAGCCAAGATTGGTCCCTCAATAACATCTTT.

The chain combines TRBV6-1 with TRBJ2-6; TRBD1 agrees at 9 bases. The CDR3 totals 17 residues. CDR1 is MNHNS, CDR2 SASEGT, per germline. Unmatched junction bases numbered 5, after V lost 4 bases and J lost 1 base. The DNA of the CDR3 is TGTGCCAGCAGTGCGGGACAGGGTGGTTCTGGGGCCAACGTCCTGACTTTC. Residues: CASSAGQGGSGANVLTF.

The DNA for the CDR3 is TGTGCCAGCAGCCCGATGGCAGCTGGGACAGGGGGCGGCTACACCTTC. It translates to CASSPMAAGTGGGYTF. The chain uses TRBV7-3 and TRBJ1-2; 12 bases map to TRBD1. The J segment lost 8 bases and the V segment lost 5 bases, leaving 12 bases of the junction unmatched. The CDR3 length is 16 residues. Germline CDR1 is SGHTA and CDR2 is FQGTGA.

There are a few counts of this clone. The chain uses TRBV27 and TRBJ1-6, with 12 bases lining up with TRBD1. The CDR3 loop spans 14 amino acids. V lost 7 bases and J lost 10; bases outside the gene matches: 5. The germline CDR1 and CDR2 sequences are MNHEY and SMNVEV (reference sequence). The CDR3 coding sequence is TGTGCCAGCACTGGGACAGGGGGCTGGTCACCCCTCCACTTT. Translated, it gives CASTGTGGWSPLHF.

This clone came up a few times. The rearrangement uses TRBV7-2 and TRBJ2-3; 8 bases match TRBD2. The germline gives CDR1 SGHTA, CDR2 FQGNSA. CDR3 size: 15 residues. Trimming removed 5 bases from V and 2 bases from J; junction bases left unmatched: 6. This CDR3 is CASSRTSGNTDTQYF. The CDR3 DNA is TGTGCCAGCAGCCGTACTAGCGGTAACACAGATACGCAGTATTTT.